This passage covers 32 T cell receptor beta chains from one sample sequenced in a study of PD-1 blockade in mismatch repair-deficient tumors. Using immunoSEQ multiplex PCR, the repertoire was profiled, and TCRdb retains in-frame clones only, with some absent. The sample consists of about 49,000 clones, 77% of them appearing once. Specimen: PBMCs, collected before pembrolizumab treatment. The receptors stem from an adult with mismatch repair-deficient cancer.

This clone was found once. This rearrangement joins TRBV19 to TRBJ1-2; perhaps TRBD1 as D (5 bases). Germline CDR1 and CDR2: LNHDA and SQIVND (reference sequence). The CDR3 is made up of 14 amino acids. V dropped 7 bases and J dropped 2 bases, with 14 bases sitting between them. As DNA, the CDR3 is TGTGCCAGTACCAGGGACGGATTGAACTATGGCTACACCTTC. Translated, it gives CASTRDGLNYGYTF.

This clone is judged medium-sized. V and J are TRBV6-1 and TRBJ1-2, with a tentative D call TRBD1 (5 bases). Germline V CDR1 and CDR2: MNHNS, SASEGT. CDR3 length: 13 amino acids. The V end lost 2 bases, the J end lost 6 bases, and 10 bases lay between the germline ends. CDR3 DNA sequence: TGTGCCAGCAGTGAACGGGGGATCGATGGCTACACCTTC. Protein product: CASSERGIDGYTF.

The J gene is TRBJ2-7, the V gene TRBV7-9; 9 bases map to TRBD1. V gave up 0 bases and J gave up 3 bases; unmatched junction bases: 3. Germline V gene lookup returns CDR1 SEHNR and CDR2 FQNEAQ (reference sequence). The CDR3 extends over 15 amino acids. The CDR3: CASSLAGTGIYEQYF. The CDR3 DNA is TGTGCCAGCAGCTTAGCTGGGACAGGGATCTACGAGCAGTACTTC.

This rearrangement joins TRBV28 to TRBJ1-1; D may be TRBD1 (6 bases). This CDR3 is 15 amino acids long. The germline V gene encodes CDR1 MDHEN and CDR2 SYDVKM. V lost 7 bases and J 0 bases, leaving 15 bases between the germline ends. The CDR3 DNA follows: TGTGCCAGCATGGGGGCAGACGAGTTGAACACTGAAGCTTTCTTT. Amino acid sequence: CASMGADELNTEAFF. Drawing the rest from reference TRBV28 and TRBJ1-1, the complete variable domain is DVKVTQSSRYLVKRTGEKVFLECVQDMDHENMFWYRQDPGLGLRLIYFSYDVKMKEKGDIPEGYSVSREKKERFSLILESASTNQTSMYLCASMGADELNTEAFFGQGTRLTVV.

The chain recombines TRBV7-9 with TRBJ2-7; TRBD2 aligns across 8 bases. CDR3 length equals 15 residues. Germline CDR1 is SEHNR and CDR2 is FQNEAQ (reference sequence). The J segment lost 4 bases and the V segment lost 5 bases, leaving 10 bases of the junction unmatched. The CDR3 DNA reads TGTGCCAGCAGCCCTCGCGCTAGCGGGTTATACGAGCAGTACTTC. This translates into CASSPRASGLYEQYF. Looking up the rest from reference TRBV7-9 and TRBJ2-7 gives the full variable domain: DTGVSQNPRHKITKRGQNVTFRCDPISEHNRLYWYRQTLGQGPEFLTYFQNEAQLEKSRLLSDRFSAERPKGSFSTLEIQRTEQGDSAMYLCASSPRASGLYEQYFGPGTRLTVT.

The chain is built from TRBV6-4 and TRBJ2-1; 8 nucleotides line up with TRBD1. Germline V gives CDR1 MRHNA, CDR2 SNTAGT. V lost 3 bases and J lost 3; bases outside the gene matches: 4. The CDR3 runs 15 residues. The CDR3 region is CASSEQGADYNEQFF. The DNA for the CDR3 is TGTGCCAGCAGTGAGCAGGGGGCAGACTACAATGAGCAGTTCTTC.

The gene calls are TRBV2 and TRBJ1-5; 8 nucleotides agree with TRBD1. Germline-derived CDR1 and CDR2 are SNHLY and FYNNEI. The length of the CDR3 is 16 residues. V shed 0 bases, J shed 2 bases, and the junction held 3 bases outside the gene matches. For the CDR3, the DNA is TGTGCCAGCAGTGAAGCCAGGGGGCTTGGCAATCAGCCCCAGCATTTT. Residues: CASSEARGLGNQPQHF.

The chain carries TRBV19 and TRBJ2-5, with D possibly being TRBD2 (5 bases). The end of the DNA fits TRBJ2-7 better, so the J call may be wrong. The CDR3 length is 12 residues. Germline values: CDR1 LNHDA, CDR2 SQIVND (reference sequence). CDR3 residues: CASSKDLYEQYF. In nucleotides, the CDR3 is TGTGCCAGTAGTAAGGACTTATACGAGCAGTACTTC.

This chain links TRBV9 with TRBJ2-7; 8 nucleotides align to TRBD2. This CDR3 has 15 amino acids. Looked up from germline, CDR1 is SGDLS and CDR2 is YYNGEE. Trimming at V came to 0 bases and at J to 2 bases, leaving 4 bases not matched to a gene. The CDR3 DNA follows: TGTGCCAGCAGCGTAGACCAGGGACTAGCCTACGAGCAGTACTTC. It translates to CASSVDQGLAYEQYF.

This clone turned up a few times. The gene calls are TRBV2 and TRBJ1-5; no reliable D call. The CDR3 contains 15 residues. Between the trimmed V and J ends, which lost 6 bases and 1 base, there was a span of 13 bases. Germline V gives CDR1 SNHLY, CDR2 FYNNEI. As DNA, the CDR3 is TGTGCCAGCAGCCCCATCTGGGCCAGCAATCAGCCCCAGCATTTT. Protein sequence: CASSPIWASNQPQHF.

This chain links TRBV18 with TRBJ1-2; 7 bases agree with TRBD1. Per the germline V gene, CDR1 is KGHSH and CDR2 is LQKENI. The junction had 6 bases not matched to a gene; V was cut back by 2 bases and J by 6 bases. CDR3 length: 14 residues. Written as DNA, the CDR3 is TGTGCCAGCTCACCAATCGGGCAGGGGGATGGCTACACCTTC. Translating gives CASSPIGQGDGYTF.

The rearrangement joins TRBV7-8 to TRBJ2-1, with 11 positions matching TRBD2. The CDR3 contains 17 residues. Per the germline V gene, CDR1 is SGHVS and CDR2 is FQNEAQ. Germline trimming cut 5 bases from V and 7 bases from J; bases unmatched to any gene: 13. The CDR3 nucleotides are TGTGCCAGCAGCGGAAACCCGCTAGCGGGAGGAGAGAATGAGCAGTTCTTC. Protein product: CASSGNPLAGGENEQFF.

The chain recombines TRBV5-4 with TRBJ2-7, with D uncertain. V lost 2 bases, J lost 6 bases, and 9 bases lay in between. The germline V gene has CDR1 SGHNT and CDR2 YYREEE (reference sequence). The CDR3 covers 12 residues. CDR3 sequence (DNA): TGTGCCAGCAGCTTCCTAGGCCGCGAGCAGTACTTC. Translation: CASSFLGREQYF.

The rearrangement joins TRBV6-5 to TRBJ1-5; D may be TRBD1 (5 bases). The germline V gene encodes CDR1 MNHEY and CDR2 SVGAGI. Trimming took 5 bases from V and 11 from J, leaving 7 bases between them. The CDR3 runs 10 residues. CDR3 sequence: CASSRGAQHF. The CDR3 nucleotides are TGTGCCAGCAGTCGGGGGGCCCAGCATTTT.

In DNA, the CDR3 is TGTGCCAGCAGTGAAAGTTCGGGAAGGGGGCGCGTAAACTATGGCTACACCTTC. Amino acid sequence: CASSESSGRGRVNYGYTF. V is TRBV6-1 and J is TRBJ1-2; 7 bases match TRBD1. Germline CDR1 reads MNHNS; CDR2 reads SASEGT. This CDR3 comprises 18 residues. The junction had 14 bases not matched to a gene; V was cut back by 2 bases and J by 2 bases.

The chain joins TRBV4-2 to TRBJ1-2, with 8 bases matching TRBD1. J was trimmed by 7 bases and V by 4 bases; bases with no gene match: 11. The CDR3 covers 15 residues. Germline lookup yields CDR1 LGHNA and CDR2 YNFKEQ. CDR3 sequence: CASSPDRGDQGGYTF. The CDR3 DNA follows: TGTGCCAGCAGCCCCGACAGGGGAGACCAGGGTGGCTACACCTTC.

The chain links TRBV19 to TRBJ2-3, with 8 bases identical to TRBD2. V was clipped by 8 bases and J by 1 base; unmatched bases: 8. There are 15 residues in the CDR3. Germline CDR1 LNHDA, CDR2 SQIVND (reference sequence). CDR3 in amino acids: CASALGREGTDTQYF. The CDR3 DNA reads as TGTGCCAGTGCCCTCGGGAGGGAGGGCACAGATACGCAGTATTTT.

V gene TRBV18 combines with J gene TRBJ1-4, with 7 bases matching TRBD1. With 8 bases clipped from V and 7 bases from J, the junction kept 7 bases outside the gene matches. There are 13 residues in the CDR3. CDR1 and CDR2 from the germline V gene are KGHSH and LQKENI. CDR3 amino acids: CASQGTEREKLFF. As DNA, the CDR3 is TGTGCCAGCCAAGGGACAGAACGTGAAAAACTGTTTTTT.

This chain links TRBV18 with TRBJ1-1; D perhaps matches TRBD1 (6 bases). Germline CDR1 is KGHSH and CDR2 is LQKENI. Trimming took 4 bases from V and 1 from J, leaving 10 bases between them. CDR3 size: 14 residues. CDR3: CASSRWTENTEAFF. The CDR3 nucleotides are TGTGCCAGCTCACGCTGGACAGAGAACACTGAAGCTTTCTTT.

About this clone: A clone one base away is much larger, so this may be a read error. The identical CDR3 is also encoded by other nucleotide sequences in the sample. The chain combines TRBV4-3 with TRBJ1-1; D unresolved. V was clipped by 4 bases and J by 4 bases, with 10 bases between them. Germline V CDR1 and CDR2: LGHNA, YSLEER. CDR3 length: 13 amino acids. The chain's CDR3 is CASSREGSTEAFF. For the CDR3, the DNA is TGCGCCAGCAGCCGAGAGGGAAGCACTGAAGCTTTCTTT.

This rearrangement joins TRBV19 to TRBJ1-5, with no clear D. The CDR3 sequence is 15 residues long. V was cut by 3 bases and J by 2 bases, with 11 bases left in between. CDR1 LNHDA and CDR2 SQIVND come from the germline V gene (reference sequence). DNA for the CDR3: TGTGCCAGTAGTATGGACCTGAGGGGCAATCAGCCCCAGCATTTT. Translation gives CASSMDLRGNQPQHF.

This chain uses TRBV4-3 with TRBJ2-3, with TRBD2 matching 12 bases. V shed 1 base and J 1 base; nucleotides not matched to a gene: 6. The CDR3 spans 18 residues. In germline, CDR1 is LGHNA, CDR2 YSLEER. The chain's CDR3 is CASSQAPSGRAGTDTQYF. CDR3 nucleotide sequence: TGCGCCAGCAGCCAAGCTCCTAGCGGGAGGGCCGGCACAGATACGCAGTATTTT.

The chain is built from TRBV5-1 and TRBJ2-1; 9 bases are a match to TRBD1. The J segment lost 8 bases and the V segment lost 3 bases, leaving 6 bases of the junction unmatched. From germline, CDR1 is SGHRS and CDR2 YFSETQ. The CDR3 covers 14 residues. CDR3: CASSWDRAGDEQFF. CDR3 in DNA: TGCGCCAGCAGCTGGGACAGGGCCGGGGATGAGCAGTTCTTC.

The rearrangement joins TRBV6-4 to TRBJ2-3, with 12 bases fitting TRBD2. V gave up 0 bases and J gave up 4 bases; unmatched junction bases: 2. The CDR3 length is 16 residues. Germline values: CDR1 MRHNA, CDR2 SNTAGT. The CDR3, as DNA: TGTGCCAGCAGTGACTCCGGGACTAGCGGGTCAGATACGCAGTATTTT. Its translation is CASSDSGTSGSDTQYF.

This CDR3 is CASSSEDAGELFF. Written as DNA, the CDR3 is TGTGCCAGCAGCTCTGAGGACGCCGGGGAGCTGTTTTTT. J is TRBJ2-2 and V is TRBV13; D is ambiguous. V gave up 4 bases and J gave up 6 bases, with 9 bases separating them. CDR3 length equals 13 residues. In germline, CDR1 is PRHDT, CDR2 FYEKMQ (reference sequence). The full variable domain, completed using reference TRBV13 and TRBJ2-2, is AAGVIQSPRHLIKEKRETATLKCYPIPRHDTVYWYQQGPGQDPQFLISFYEKMQSDKGSIPDRFSAQQFSDYHSELNMSSLELGDSALYFCASSSEDAGELFFGEGSRLTVL.

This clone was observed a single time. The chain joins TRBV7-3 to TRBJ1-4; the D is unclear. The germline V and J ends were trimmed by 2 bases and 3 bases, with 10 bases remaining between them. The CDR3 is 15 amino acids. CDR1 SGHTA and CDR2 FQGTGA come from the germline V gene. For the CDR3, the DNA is TGTGCCAGCAGCTTATCTGGGCAGCCTAATGAAAAACTGTTTTTT. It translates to CASSLSGQPNEKLFF.

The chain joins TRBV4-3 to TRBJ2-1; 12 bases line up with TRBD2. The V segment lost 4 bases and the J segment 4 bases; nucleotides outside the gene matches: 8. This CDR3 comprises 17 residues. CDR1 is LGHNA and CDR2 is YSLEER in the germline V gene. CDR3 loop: CASSLWTSGEIYNEQFF. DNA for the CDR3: TGCGCCAGCAGCCTGTGGACTAGCGGGGAGATTTACAATGAGCAGTTCTTC.

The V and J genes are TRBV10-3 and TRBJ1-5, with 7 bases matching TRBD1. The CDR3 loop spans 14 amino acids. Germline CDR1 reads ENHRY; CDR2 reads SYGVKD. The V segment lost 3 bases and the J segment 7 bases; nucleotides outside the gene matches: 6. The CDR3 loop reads CAISERGGGQPQHF. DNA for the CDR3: TGTGCCATCAGTGAAAGAGGGGGCGGCCAGCCCCAGCATTTT.

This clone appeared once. For the CDR3, the DNA is TGTGCCAGCAGCTTAGTTCTAGCGGGAGCTGATACGCAGTATTTT. This translates into CASSLVLAGADTQYF. The V and J genes are TRBV7-9 and TRBJ2-3; 10 nucleotides match TRBD2. V lost 1 base and J lost 6; bases outside the gene matches: 4. This CDR3 is 15 amino acids long. CDR1 and CDR2 (germline): SEHNR, FQNEAQ (reference sequence).

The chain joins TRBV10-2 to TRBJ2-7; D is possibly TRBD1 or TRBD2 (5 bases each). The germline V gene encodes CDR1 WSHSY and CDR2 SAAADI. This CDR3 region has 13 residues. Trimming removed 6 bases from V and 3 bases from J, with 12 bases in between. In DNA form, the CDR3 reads TGCGCCAGCAGGGACGGGGCGAACTACGAGCAGTACTTC. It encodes CASRDGANYEQYF.

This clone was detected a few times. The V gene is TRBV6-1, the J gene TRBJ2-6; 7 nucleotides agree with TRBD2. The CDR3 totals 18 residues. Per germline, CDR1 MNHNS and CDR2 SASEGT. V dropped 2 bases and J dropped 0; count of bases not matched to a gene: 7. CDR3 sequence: CASSEIWGRGSGANVLTF. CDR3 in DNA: TGTGCCAGCAGTGAAATTTGGGGGAGGGGCTCTGGGGCCAACGTCCTGACTTTC.

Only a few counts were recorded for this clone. The CDR3 loop is CASSLDGGRNTGELFF. The CDR3 DNA reads TGCGCCAGCAGCTTGGATGGCGGGAGGAACACCGGGGAGCTGTTTTTT. V gene TRBV5-1 combines with J gene TRBJ2-2; 7 bases are a match to TRBD2. J gave up 1 base and V 0 bases, and 3 bases lay outside the gene matches. Germline assignment: CDR1 SGHRS and CDR2 YFSETQ. The CDR3 has 16 amino acids.